This T cell receptor beta chain emerged from a study of blood T cells in healthy people across ages. Worth noting for this clonotype: Its antigen is undetermined.

Study outcomes and limitations: Older individuals had lower TCR beta diversity per million T cells (the decline was roughly linear). Diversity estimates from one million T cells were considered underestimates.

PCR was performed a second time for about 6 to 12 cycles using a sample-barcoded 5' primer and a J-beta primer mix. Each CDR3 protein is one row after TCRdb ran MiXCR on the 5' RACE reads. The sample includes approximately 940,000 distinct CDR3 sequences, around 46% of them seen just once. CDR3 length equals 13 residues. The germline V and J ends were trimmed by 5 bases and 3 bases, with 10 bases remaining between them. CDR1 and CDR2 from the germline V gene are LNHDA and SQIVND (reference sequence). This receptor was taken from a man aged 25-45 years in good health. This sequence joins TRBV19 and TRBJ2-5; no reliable D call. Material for sequencing was blood. CDR3 DNA: TGTGCCAGTAGTGGTACTTGGGAAGAGACCCAGTACTTC. Encoded protein: CASSGTWEETQYF.